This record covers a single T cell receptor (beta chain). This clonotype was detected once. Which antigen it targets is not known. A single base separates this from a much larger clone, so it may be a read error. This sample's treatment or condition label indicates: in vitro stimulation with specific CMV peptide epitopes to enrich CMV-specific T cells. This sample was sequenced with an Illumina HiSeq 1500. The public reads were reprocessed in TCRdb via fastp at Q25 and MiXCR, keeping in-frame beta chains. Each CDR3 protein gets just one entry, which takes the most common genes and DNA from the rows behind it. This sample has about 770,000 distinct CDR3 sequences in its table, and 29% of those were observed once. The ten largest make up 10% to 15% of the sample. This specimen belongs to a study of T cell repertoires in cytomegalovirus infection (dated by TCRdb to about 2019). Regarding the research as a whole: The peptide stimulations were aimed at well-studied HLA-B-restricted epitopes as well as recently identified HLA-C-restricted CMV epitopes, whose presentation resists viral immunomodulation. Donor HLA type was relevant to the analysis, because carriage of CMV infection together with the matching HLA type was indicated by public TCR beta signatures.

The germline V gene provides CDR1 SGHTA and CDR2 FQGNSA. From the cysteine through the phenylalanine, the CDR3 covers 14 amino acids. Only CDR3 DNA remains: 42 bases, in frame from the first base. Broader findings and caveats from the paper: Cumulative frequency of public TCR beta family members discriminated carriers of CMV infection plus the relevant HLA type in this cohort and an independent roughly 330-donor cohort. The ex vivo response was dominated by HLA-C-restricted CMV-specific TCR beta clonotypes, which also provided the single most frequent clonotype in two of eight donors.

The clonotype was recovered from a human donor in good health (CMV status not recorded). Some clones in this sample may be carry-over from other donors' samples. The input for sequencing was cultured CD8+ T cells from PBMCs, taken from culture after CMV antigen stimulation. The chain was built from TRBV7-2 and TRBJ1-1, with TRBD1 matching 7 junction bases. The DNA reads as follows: TGTGCCAGCAGCGCCGGGACAGATAACACTGAAGCTTGCTTT. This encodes CASSAGTDNTEACF. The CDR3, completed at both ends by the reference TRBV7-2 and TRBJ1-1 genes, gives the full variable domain GAGVSQSPSNKVTEKGKDVELRCDPISGHTALYWYRQSLGQGLEFLIYFQGNSAPDKSGLPSDRFSAERTGGSVSTLTIQRTQQEDSAVYLCASSAGTDNTEACFGQGTRLTVV.